The entry below gives a single T cell receptor beta chain sequence along with its context. Its antigen is unidentified. The data were produced by immunoSEQ multiplex PCR, yet TCRdb's version contains in-frame clones alone and is incomplete. The sample shows about 47,000 clones, approximately 95% of them seen only once. The data stem from a study of graft-versus-host responses after intestinal transplantation. General observations from the study: Detection of GvH clones occurred in recipient marrow, and some had their first appearance in ileum or blood.

The ends were cut back, 1 base at V and 2 bases at J, with 11 bases in the middle. Germline CDR1 reads MGHRA; CDR2 reads YSYEKL. CDR3 size: 15 residues. V gene TRBV4-1 combines with J gene TRBJ1-1, with D uncertain. The sequence was collected from a human donor who was the organ donor for an intestinal transplant. Sequencing used unstimulated CD8+ T cells sorted from spleen or lymph node cells, obtained before transplant. The DNA of the CDR3 is TGCGCCAGCAGCCAAGTGGCCTACTCTAACACTGAAGCTTTCTTT. Its protein is CASSQVAYSNTEAFF.